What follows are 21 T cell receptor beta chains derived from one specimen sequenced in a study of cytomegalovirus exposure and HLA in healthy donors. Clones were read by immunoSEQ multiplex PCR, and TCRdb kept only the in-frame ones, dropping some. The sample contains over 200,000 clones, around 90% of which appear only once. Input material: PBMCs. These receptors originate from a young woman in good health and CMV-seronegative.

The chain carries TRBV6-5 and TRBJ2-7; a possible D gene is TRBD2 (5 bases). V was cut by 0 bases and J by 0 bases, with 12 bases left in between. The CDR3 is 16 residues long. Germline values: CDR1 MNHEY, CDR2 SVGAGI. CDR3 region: CASSYSRRAGSYEQYF. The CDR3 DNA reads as TGTGCCAGCAGTTACTCGAGGCGGGCGGGCTCCTACGAGCAGTACTTC.

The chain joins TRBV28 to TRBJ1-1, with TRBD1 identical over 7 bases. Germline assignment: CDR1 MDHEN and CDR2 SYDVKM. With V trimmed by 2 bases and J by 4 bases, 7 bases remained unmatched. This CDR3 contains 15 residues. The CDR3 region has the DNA TGTGCCAGCAGTTTAGTAGAAGACAGGGCCACTGAAGCTTTCTTT. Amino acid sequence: CASSLVEDRATEAFF.

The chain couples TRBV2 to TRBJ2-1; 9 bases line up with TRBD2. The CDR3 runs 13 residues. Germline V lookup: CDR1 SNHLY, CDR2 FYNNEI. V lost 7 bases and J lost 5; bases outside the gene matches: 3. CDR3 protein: CASKAGGNNEQFF. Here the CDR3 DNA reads TGTGCCAGCAAAGCGGGGGGAAACAATGAGCAGTTCTTC.

CDR3 bases: TGCAGCGCTATTAAGGGACAGGCTGGACCAGATACGCAGTATTTT. This sequence encodes CSAIKGQAGPDTQYF. This chain links TRBV29-1 with TRBJ2-3; 8 bases are shared with TRBD1. This CDR3 spans 15 amino acids. J lost 4 bases, V lost 7 bases, and 13 bases had no gene match. CDR1 and CDR2 (germline): SQVTM, ANQGSEA.

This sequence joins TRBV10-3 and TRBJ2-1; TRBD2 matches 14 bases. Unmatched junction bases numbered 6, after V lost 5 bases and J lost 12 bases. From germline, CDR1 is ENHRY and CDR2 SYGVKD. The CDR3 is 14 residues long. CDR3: CAISSGTSGSGQFF. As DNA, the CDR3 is TGTGCCATCAGTTCCGGGACTAGCGGGAGCGGGCAGTTCTTC.

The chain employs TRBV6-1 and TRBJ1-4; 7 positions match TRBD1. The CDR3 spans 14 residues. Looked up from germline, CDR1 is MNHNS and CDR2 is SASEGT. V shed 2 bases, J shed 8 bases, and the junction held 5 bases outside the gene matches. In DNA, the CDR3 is TGTGCCAGCAGTGAACACAGGGGAGTCGAAAAACTGTTTTTT. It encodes CASSEHRGVEKLFF.

CDR3 sequence reads: CATSRVTFWDREFTGELFF. The CDR3 nucleotides read TGTGCCACCAGCAGAGTAACTTTCTGGGACAGGGAATTCACCGGGGAGCTGTTTTTT. V usage is TRBV15 and J usage is TRBJ2-2, with 9 bases that match TRBD1. Per germline, CDR1 LNHNV and CDR2 YYDKDF (reference sequence). There are 19 residues in the CDR3. The V and J ends lost 1 base and 4 bases, in that order; junction bases with no gene match: 13. The full variable domain, rest sourced from reference TRBV15 and TRBJ2-2, is DAMVIQNPRYQVTQFGKPVTLSCSQTLNHNVMYWYQQKSSQAPKLLFHYYDKDFNNEADTPDNFQSRRPNTSFCFLDIRSPGLGDTAMYLCATSRVTFWDREFTGELFFGEGSRLTVL.

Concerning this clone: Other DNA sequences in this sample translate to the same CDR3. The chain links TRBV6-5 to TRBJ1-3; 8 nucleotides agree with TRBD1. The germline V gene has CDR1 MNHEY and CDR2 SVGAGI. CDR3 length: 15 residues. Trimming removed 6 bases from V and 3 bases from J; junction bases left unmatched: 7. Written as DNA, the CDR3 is TGTGCCAGCAGCCTAGACAGGGGTAATGGAAACACCATATATTTT. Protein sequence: CASSLDRGNGNTIYF.

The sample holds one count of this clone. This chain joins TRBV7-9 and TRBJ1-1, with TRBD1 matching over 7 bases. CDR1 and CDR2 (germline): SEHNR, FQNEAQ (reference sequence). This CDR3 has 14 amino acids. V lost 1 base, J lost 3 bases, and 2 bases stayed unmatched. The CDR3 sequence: CASSLGQGDTEAFF. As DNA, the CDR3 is TGTGCCAGCAGCTTAGGGCAGGGGGACACTGAAGCTTTCTTT.

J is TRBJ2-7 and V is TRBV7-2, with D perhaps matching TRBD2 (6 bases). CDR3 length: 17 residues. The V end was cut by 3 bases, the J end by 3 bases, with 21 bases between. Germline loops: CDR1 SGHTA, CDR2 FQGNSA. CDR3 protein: CASSLTSPGGAIYEQYF. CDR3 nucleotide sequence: TGTGCCAGCAGCTTGACCTCCCCCGGGGGAGCGATCTACGAGCAGTACTTC.

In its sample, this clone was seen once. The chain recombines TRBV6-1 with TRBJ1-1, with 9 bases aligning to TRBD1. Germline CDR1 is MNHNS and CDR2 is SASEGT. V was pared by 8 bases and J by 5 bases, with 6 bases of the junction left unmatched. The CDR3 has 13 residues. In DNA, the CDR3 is TGTGCCAGCGGGGGACAGGGATCAACTGAAGCTTTCTTT. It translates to CASGGQGSTEAFF.

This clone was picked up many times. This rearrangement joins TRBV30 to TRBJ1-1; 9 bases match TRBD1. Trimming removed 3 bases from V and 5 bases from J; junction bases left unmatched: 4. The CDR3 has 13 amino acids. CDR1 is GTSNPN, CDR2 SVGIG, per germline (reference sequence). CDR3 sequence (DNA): TGTGCCTGGAGGGACAGGGGATGGACTGAAGCTTTCTTT. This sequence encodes CAWRDRGWTEAFF. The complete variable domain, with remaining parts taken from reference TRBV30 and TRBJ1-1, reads SQTIHQWPATLVQPVGSPLSLECTVEGTSNPNLYWYRQAAGRGLQLLFYSVGIGQISSEVPQNLSASRPQDRQFILSSKKLLLSDSGFYLCAWRDRGWTEAFFGQGTRLTVV.

This CDR3 reads CASSFVARGDQPQHF. The CDR3 coding sequence is TGTGCCAGCAGTTTCGTGGCCAGGGGCGATCAGCCCCAGCATTTT. V gene TRBV27 combines with J gene TRBJ1-5; weak D call: TRBD1 (6 bases). CDR1 is MNHEY and CDR2 is SMNVEV in the germline V gene (reference sequence). V gave up 3 bases and J gave up 5 bases, with 14 bases separating them. The CDR3 consists of 15 residues.

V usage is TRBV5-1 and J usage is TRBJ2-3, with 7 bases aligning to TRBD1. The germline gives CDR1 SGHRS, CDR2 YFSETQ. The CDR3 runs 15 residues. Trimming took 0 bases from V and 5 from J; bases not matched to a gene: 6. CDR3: CASSLDRGRRDTQYF. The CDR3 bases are TGCGCCAGCAGCTTGGATAGGGGGCGGAGAGATACGCAGTATTTT.

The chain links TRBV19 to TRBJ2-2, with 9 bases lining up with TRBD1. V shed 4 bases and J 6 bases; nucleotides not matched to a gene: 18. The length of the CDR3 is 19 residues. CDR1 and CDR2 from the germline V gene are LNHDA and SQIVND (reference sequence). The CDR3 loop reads CASSRTSGTGSWVPGELFF. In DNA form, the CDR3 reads TGTGCCAGTAGTAGAACCTCCGGGACAGGGTCTTGGGTGCCCGGGGAGCTGTTTTTT.

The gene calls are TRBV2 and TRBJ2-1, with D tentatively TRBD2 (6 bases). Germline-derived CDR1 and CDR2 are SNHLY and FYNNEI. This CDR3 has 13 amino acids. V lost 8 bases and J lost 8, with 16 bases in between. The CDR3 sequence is CASSPGVPDEQFF. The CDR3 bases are TGTGCCAGCTCCCCGGGAGTCCCCGATGAGCAGTTCTTC.

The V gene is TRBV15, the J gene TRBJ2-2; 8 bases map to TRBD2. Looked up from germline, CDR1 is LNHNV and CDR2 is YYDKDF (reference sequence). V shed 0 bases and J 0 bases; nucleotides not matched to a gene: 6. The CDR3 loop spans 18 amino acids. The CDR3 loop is CATSRDLPRGANTGELFF. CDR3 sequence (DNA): TGTGCCACCAGCAGAGATCTTCCGCGGGGGGCGAACACCGGGGAGCTGTTTTTT.

The CDR3 protein is CASSWLGPNSYEQYF. CDR3 sequence (DNA): TGTGCCAGCAGTTGGTTGGGGCCCAACTCCTACGAGCAGTACTTC. The V call is TRBV27, the J call TRBJ2-7; D is possibly TRBD1 (5 bases). The CDR3 is 15 residues long. Looked up from germline, CDR1 is MNHEY and CDR2 is SMNVEV (reference sequence). Trimming cost V 4 bases and J 0 bases, with 13 bases left between them.

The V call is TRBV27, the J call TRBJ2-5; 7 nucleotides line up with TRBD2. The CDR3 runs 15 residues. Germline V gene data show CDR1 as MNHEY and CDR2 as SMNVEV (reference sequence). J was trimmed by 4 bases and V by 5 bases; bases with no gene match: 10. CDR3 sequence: CASSPIPGGRETQYF. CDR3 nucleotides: TGTGCCAGCAGTCCCATCCCGGGAGGTAGAGAGACCCAGTACTTC.

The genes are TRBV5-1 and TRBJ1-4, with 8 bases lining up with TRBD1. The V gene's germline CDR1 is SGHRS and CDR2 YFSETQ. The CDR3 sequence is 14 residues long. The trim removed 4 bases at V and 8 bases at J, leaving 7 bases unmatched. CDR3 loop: CASSLSTGDEKLFF. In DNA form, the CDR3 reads TGCGCCAGCAGCCTATCGACAGGGGACGAAAAACTGTTTTTT.

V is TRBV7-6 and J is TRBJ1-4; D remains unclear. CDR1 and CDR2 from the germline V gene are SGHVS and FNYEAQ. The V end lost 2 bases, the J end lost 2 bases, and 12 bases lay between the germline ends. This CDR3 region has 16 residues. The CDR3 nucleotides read TGTGCCAGCAGCTTATCTGGAGGTAGGACTAATGAAAAACTGTTTTTT. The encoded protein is CASSLSGGRTNEKLFF.